This T cell receptor beta chain was documented in a study of post-analysis software for immune sequencing data. Across the study: Included among the disease courses, which were recorded for the cohort, were relapsing-remitting, secondary progressive and progressive-relapsing multiple sclerosis. The study's findings and limits: Higher frequency in patients than in controls was seen for 5 or 6 TRBV segments, with TRBV5-6, TRBV5-1 and TRBV20-1 among them. Multiple sclerosis patients showed significantly lower normalized Chao1 diversity than controls did.

The length of the CDR3 is 11 residues. Germline assignment: CDR1 SQVTM and CDR2 ANQGSEA. Trimming left V 2 bases short and J 8 bases short, with 9 bases between. Prepared TCR beta cDNA libraries contained unique molecular identifiers. Yield was some 540,000 cDNA molecules from roughly 1 to 10 million T cells. TCRdb ran MiXCR on the PCR reads and lists one entry per CDR3 protein. The sample includes under 650,000 distinct CDR3 sequences, about 40% of them seen just once. On this clonotype itself: Its antigen is unidentified.

The TCR originated in a girl aged 10-17 years with multiple sclerosis. The rearrangement joins TRBV29-1 to TRBJ1-2, with TRBD1 as a possible D gene (5 bases). The sample taken for sequencing was blood. The CDR3 is CSVERQRGYTF. The CDR3 bases are TGCAGCGTTGAAAGACAGAGGGGCTACACCTTC.